This TCR beta chain was found in a study of blood T cells in healthy people across ages. Sample-barcoded 5' priming and a J-beta primer mix drove a second PCR of 7 to 11 cycles. TCRdb independently ran MiXCR on the 5' RACE reads; one entry per CDR3 protein. The sample consists of 2 million or so distinct CDR3 sequences, around 50% of them appearing once. This clonotype was detected once. Its antigen is not known. Germline assignment: CDR1 KGHDR and CDR2 SFDVKD. Trimming shortened V by 5 bases and J by 2 bases, and 12 bases separated the two germline ends. CDR3 size: 16 residues. General study points: More naive CD4+ cells and higher diversity marked long-lived donors relative to aged donors.

V usage is TRBV24-1 and J usage is TRBJ2-6; a weak D match, TRBD1 (5 bases). The sequenced material came from blood. This sequence originates from a woman in her thirties or forties in good health. In DNA form, the CDR3 reads TGTGCCACCAGTGCCGACAGCTCTGCTGGGGCCAACGTCCTGACTTTC. This codes for CATSADSSAGANVLTF.